The 11 T cell receptor beta chains given below trace back to one sample, sequenced in a study of control samples from healthy donors and cancer patients. Some clones are missing from TCRdb's copy, which holds only in-frame ones; the method was immunoSEQ multiplex PCR. The sample includes 150,000 to 200,000 clones, 94% of them seen just once. The source material was blood. The receptors derive from a woman younger than 35 in good health.

The chain couples TRBV15 to TRBJ1-6; D remains unclear. CDR3 size: 14 residues. The V end was cut by 0 bases, the J end by 7 bases, with 7 bases between. Germline CDR1 and CDR2: LNHNV and YYDKDF (reference sequence). The CDR3 is CATSRETKNSPLHF. The DNA of the CDR3 is TGTGCCACCAGCAGAGAAACGAAGAATTCACCCCTCCACTTT.

The V gene is TRBV11-2, the J gene TRBJ1-2, with TRBD1 matching 7 bases. V lost 4 bases, J lost 2 bases, and 13 bases stayed unmatched. CDR3 length: 17 amino acids. Germline CDR1 and CDR2: SGHAT and FQNNGV. The CDR3 loop reads CASSSTAARGLNYGYTF. The DNA of the CDR3 is TGTGCCAGCAGCTCGACAGCTGCTAGGGGGCTCAACTATGGCTACACCTTC. The variable domain in full, completed from reference TRBV11-2 and TRBJ1-2, reads EAGVAQSPRYKIIEKRQSVAFWCNPISGHATLYWYQQILGQGPKLLIQFQNNGVVDDSQLPKDRFSAERLKGVDSTLKIQPAKLEDSAVYLCASSSTAARGLNYGYTFGSGTRLTVV.

This chain connects TRBV5-4 to TRBJ1-1; perhaps TRBD1 as D (6 bases). CDR1 and CDR2 (germline): SGHNT, YYREEE (reference sequence). This CDR3 spans 16 amino acids. Deletions cut 0 bases from V and 4 bases from J, with 16 bases between. CDR3 nucleotides: TGTGCCAGCAGCTTGGGGACAGCGCCCGGAGGCACTGAAGCTTTCTTT. This encodes CASSLGTAPGGTEAFF.

The chain carries TRBV4-3 and TRBJ1-1, with 7 bases identical to TRBD1. CDR1 and CDR2 from the germline V gene are LGHNA and YSLEER. Trimming cost V 2 bases and J 5 bases; bases outside gene matches: 8. The CDR3 is 15 residues long. CDR3 in amino acids: CASSQQNRGWTEAFF. The CDR3 nucleotides are TGCGCCAGCAGCCAACAGAACAGGGGCTGGACTGAAGCTTTCTTT.

The chain is built from TRBV6-6 and TRBJ2-3; possibly TRBD1 for D (5 bases). This CDR3 is 14 amino acids long. Trimming shortened V by 0 bases and J by 4 bases, and 8 bases separated the two germline ends. Looked up from germline, CDR1 is MNHNY and CDR2 is SVGAGI (reference sequence). CDR3 nucleotide sequence: TGTGCCAGCAGTTACTCAGGGGATCCAGATACGCAGTATTTT. Protein sequence: CASSYSGDPDTQYF.

J is TRBJ1-6 and V is TRBV25-1; D possibly corresponds to TRBD1 (6 bases). This CDR3 has 15 amino acids. Germline V CDR1 and CDR2: MGHDK, SYGVNS. V gave up 2 bases and J gave up 10 bases, with 15 bases separating them. The CDR3 loop reads CASSEGGRWGSPLHF. As DNA, the CDR3 is TGTGCCAGCAGTGAAGGGGGCAGGTGGGGATCACCCCTCCACTTT.

The gene calls are TRBV3-1 (or the pseudogene TRBV3-2) and TRBJ2-1; TRBD2 matches at 10 bases. The germline gives CDR1 LGHDT, CDR2 YNNKEL (reference sequence). The CDR3 is 15 residues long. V lost 4 bases to trimming and J lost 10 bases; unmatched junction nucleotides: 10. As DNA, the CDR3 is TGTGCCAGCAGCCCGGTCCTAGCGGGGGTGGGGGAGCAGTTCTTC. Translated, it gives CASSPVLAGVGEQFF.

This chain uses TRBV19 with TRBJ2-7; TRBD1 is a possible D gene (6 bases). V was trimmed by 6 bases and J by 1 base, leaving 16 bases between them. The CDR3 is 15 amino acids. The germline V gene has CDR1 LNHDA and CDR2 SQIVND (reference sequence). The CDR3 region is CASSSGTSGSYEQYF. CDR3 coding DNA: TGTGCCAGTAGCTCCGGGACAAGCGGTTCCTACGAGCAGTACTTC.

V usage is TRBV6-5 and J usage is TRBJ1-4; a weak D match, TRBD1 (5 bases). Germline CDR1 and CDR2: MNHEY and SVGAGI. Trimming removed 2 bases from V and 8 bases from J, with 12 bases in between. This CDR3 has 14 amino acids. CDR3 coding DNA: TGTGCCAGCAGTTACACTAGGGGAAGCGAAAAACTGTTTTTT. Protein: CASSYTRGSEKLFF.

V and J are TRBV7-2 and TRBJ2-3; maybe TRBD1 (6 bases). V was clipped by 6 bases and J by 6 bases, with 13 bases between them. CDR1 and CDR2 from the germline V gene are SGHTA and FQGNSA. The CDR3 consists of 13 residues. The CDR3 spells CASRDSPRDTQYF. The CDR3 DNA reads as TGTGCCAGCAGGGACAGCCCCAGGGATACGCAGTATTTT.

The genes are TRBV19 and TRBJ2-3; 12 nucleotides align to TRBD2. This CDR3 region has 19 residues. After removal of 9 bases from V and 0 bases from J, the junction contained 16 bases not matched to a gene. CDR1 is LNHDA, CDR2 SQIVND, per germline (reference sequence). CDR3 sequence: CASRRTSGIAFISTDTQYF. For the CDR3, the DNA is TGTGCCAGCCGTCGGACTAGCGGGATTGCCTTTATAAGCACAGATACGCAGTATTTT.